This T cell receptor beta chain was sequenced in a study of cytomegalovirus exposure and HLA in healthy donors (dated by TCRdb to the late 2010s). A note on the overall study: An earlier analysis of some 600 of the donors reported 250 to 300 Gb of sequence data and approximately 120 million unique TCR beta sequences obtained from about 179 million T cells. Every repertoire in the discovery cohort had been generated on one and the same sequencing platform. Among about 370 genotyped donors of the cohort, an average of roughly 230,000 unique TCR beta nucleotide sequences was sequenced per donor, of which approximately 19% were non-productive. Genome-wide SNP genotypes for about 55% of the roughly 670 donors were used in a later genetic analysis, which treated that subset as a discovery cohort. The study combined high-throughput TCR immunosequencing, statistical association of individual TCRs with disease status, and machine learning to predict cytomegalovirus infection status. An earlier analysis of approximately 500 of the donors applied high-throughput TCR beta sequencing to assess whether each TCR beta V gene segment acted as functional or pseudogenic. Roughly 300 gigabases of sequencing data and around 80 million unique TCR sequences made up an early release that covered approximately 620 HLA-typed donors. A later analysis re-examined previously published TCR beta repertoires from around 670 donors and added high-resolution HLA genotyping to investigate patterns of TCR occurrence. Typing coverage varied by locus: roughly 629-630 donors for A, B, C, DRB1 and DQB1; approximately 560 for DQA1; more than 600 for DPA1; 400 to 480 for DPB1. HLA typing covered class I and class II loci at four-digit resolution. Alongside the repertoire data, information on donor age, sex, ethnicity and CMV serostatus was compiled. Among the 398 genotyped donors, around 81% belonged to the genetic ancestry cluster associated with self-reported Caucasian donors. The later analysis used no new phenotypic data to find candidate immune exposures, relying instead on TCR beta sequences and their occurrence across donors. The study used immunosequencing to profile the T cell repertoires of approximately 650 subjects and linked those repertoires to cytomegalovirus serostatus. Along with the approximately 700-subject first cohort, a separate validation cohort of some 130 different subjects was used. Four or five DR-DQ haplotypes were treated as single units for association and clustering because of strong linkage in the cohort. The aim of the study was to test whether cataloging public T cell receptors could identify signatures of past pathogen exposure. The research as a whole found: In a later analysis, the rate of TCR association differed among HLA loci, with DRB1 alleles having the most associated TCRs and HLA-C alleles having the fewest. In vitro tests confirmed that a few of the cytomegalovirus-associated TCR beta chains recognize cytomegalovirus antigens. An association between a missense DCLRE1C variant and V-gene and J-gene trimming of TCR beta chains was found in a later genetic analysis and replicated in an independent cohort. When HLA alleles, especially DR and DQ, strongly co-occurred, TCR associations were difficult to assign to individual alleles. The study listed 150 to 200 TCR beta chains as associated with cytomegalovirus. Linkage disequilibrium might explain the correlated functional status among segregating V segments, but an unknown experimental factor could not be ruled out. CMV serostatus was the only immune exposure information available for the cohort. It was suggested by the authors that the approach could potentially be generalized to other disease states and immunological phenotypes. HLA typing was unavailable for some donors at each locus, so association tests used only the typed subset. Across donors, most TCR sequences were observed very rarely, whereas some public TCRs were present in many individuals. Cytomegalovirus status was reported to be diagnosed by the classifier with high specificity and sensitivity in both the original and validation cohorts. This cohort had only TCR beta chains sequenced, and the lack of alpha or paired-chain data limited which features could be detected. A cluster of highly shared sequence variants was judged likely to be a technical artifact of the sequencing pipeline. The 87-base-pair reads could not distinguish some IMGT-functional V segments, including TRBV6-2 and TRBV6-3, so those segments were excluded. Compared with the approximately 720-donor mean, donors in an Asian-associated ancestry cluster had fewer N-insertions in productive TCRs, according to a later genetic analysis. Because counts were too low, some 17 rarely observed V segments, including chromosome 9 orphons, were excluded from the earlier analysis of under 650 of the donors. A later analysis found that HLA-associated TCR beta chains were more clonally expanded and had lower generation probabilities than equally common non-associated chains. A further reported finding was that TCR beta sequences accurately predicted the HLA-A and HLA-B alleles for most subjects in the first cohort. The presence/absence analyses assumed that sequencing depth was roughly uniform across donors, and that assumption may not be true. An earlier analysis of around 500 of the donors showed that most TCR beta V segments appeared in productive rearrangements either about 87% or about 30% of the time, which broadly matched IMGT annotations. According to a later analysis, most CMV-associated TCR beta chains appeared to be HLA-restricted, and the HLA associations seemed to be driven largely by CMV exposure. Specific HLA alleles were associated with 15,000 to 20,000 TCR beta sequences at a false discovery rate of 0.05 in a later analysis. In a later analysis, several top co-occurrence clusters were reported to appear linked to parvovirus B19, influenza, CMV and Epstein-Barr virus.

The cohort was made up of 650 to 700 healthy bone marrow donors. All cohort members were sampled while nominally healthy, although unrecorded immune exposures were likely present. The donor tested CMV seronegative, placing the donor among the 300 to 400 seronegative members of the cohort. Each donor provided a peripheral blood sample, and peripheral blood mononuclear cells were used for TCR beta sequencing. Genomic DNA was extracted from the blood cell samples with the Qiagen DNeasy Blood Extraction Kit. Worth noting for this clone: It lacks a known antigen. An end of the junction differs from the germline gene, which may be a read error.

CDR1 SEHNR and CDR2 FQNEAQ are derived from the germline V gene (reference sequence). The CDR3 goes from the cysteine to the phenylalanine over 17 residues. The retained sequence is limited to the CDR3, 51 bases, with the frame set at the first base. Library method: the immunoSEQ multiplex PCR assay. A mixture of 60 forward primers for TCR Vbeta segments and 13 reverse primers for TCR Jbeta segments was used in the multiplex PCR. A multiplex PCR assay on genomic DNA amplified the CDR3 region of rearranged TCR beta genes. On the Illumina HiSeq System, the amplified TCR beta libraries were sequenced as 87-base-pair reads. The authors' analysis ran thus. In a later analysis, approximately 74 million unique TCR beta chains were counted across the 690 or so repertoires, and approximately 11 million of these chains were shared by at least two donors. Raw reads were error-corrected and collapsed into unique sequences by a nearest-neighbor algorithm in which closely related sequences were merged to remove PCR and sequencing errors. Alignment of CDR3 sequences to IMGT reference sequences was used to assign V, D and J gene segments. For a sequence to be retained, at least a six-nucleotide match to both a V gene segment and a J gene segment was required. Rearrangements were classified as productive when the CDR3 lacked stop codons and remained in frame with V and J, and all other rearrangements were classified as non-productive. Following IMGT convention, CDR3 was defined as the stretch from the second conserved V-encoded cysteine to the conserved J-encoded phenylalanine. Sequences without an unambiguous match to a single V gene segment were excluded from the earlier analysis of about 640 of the donors. In an earlier analysis of approximately 590 of the donors, V segments were called functional above 56.7% productive rearrangements and were called segregating when the between-donor standard deviation exceeded 5%. To diagnose cytomegalovirus status from the catalog of TCR beta chain sequences, a statistical classification framework was built. In a later analysis, V and J genes were assigned by comparing TCR nucleotide sequences against IMGT/GENE-DB human TR gene sequences. Using the TCRdist pipeline, a later analysis assigned CDR3 sequences along with most-parsimonious VDJ recombination scenarios. In a later analysis, each TCR beta chain was defined by its CDR3 amino acid sequence together with its V-gene family, and reads without a unique V-gene family were excluded. A later analysis removed 600 or so highly shared, low-generation-probability nucleotide sequences to deal with suspected cross-contamination and a sequencing artifact. A later analysis calculated a clonal expansion index for each public chain from normalized within-repertoire ranks of inferred template counts. In a later analysis, generation probabilities were computed with a VDJ recombination model fitted to out-of-frame rearrangements, and the resulting probabilities were checked against IGoR. Hypergeometric tests were used in a later analysis to score TCR-TCR, TCR-HLA and TCR-CMV co-occurrence, with a repertoire-size bias correction applied to the TCR pairs. In a later analysis, false discovery rates were estimated by permuting HLA or CMV assignments 20 times. In a later analysis, co-occurring TCRs were grouped with DBSCAN, and TCRdist sequence similarity was added when clustering was performed within HLA-allele-positive subsets. Co-occurrence clustering excluded repertoires with fewer than 30,000 or more than 120,000 public chains, plus five with anomalous nucleotide sharing. The source is immuneACCESS, and TCRdb retained only in-frame sequences with V and J called. Part of the clones is not carried over; for the studies checked, unresolved V genes explain less than half of this, and the remainder is unexplained. D and trimming come from the DNA, and the V and J calls and clone size come from that table. The sample table contains about 140,000 clones; only one count was recorded for around 75% of them. 2.5% to 4% of the sample is held by the ten biggest clonotypes.

The clonotype comes from a man in his forties in good health and CMV-seronegative. Recombination linked TRBV7-9 to TRBJ1-1; a weak D assignment points to TRBD1 (5 bases agree). The sample was PBMCs. The DNA is as follows: TGTTCCAGCAGTCCCAACTTCGCGGGGGGTTTGTTCACTGAAGCTTTCTTT. Translation gives CSSSPNFAGGLFTEAFF.